Listed below are T cell receptor beta chains from one sample, sequenced in a study of blood T cell repertoires in COVID-19. The repertoire was sequenced with immunoSEQ multiplex PCR; TCRdb's copy has only in-frame clones and lacks some. There are about 200,000 clones in the sample; about 86% occur only once, and more than 8% lies in the top ten. The sequenced sample consisted of peripheral blood. The receptors were gathered from a woman in her forties or fifties with acute or convalescent COVID-19. The CDR3 runs from the conserved cysteine through the conserved F or W. Fields, in order: CDR3 protein, J gene, V gene.

CDR3aa: CATSDRVSEQFF
j_gene: TRBJ2-1
v_gene: TRBV24-1

CDR3aa: CASSPGKGNQETQYF
j_gene: TRBJ2-5
v_gene: TRBV18

CDR3aa: CASSLRHSTEAFF
j_gene: TRBJ1-1
v_gene: TRBV28

CDR3aa: CASSLSGTSGSYEQYF
j_gene: TRBJ2-7
v_gene: TRBV7-2

CDR3aa: CASRPAGVQETQYF
j_gene: TRBJ2-5
v_gene: TRBV27

CDR3aa: CASSPRGSPETQYF
j_gene: TRBJ2-5
v_gene: TRBV5-4

CDR3aa: CASSPPGANVLTF
j_gene: TRBJ2-6
v_gene: TRBV18

CDR3aa: CASSPDTNSGNTIYF
j_gene: TRBJ1-3
v_gene: TRBV5-5

CDR3aa: CASSYSKFPGKETQYF
j_gene: TRBJ2-5
v_gene: TRBV6-6

CDR3aa: CASSYSGLAEPQYF
j_gene: TRBJ2-5
v_gene: TRBV6-5

CDR3aa: CASSPPAGQGGEKLFF
j_gene: TRBJ1-4
v_gene: TRBV18

CDR3aa: CASSLGTGENEQFF
j_gene: TRBJ2-1
v_gene: TRBV11-3

CDR3aa: CASSLAGTGSYSEQYF
j_gene: TRBJ2-7
v_gene: TRBV5-6

CDR3aa: CASSVVAGNYEQYF
j_gene: TRBJ2-7
v_gene: TRBV10-2

CDR3aa: CASSKTGFNTEAFF
j_gene: TRBJ1-1
v_gene: TRBV2

CDR3aa: CASTAAGTDTQYF
j_gene: TRBJ2-3
v_gene: TRBV19

CDR3aa: CASSPRTTTGELFF
j_gene: TRBJ2-2
v_gene: TRBV7-9

CDR3aa: CASSIGGNEKLFF
j_gene: TRBJ1-4
v_gene: TRBV7-2

CDR3aa: CASREGQRRTGELFF
j_gene: TRBJ2-2
v_gene: TRBV28

CDR3aa: CASSEGTYGYTF
j_gene: TRBJ1-2
v_gene: TRBV12-3/TRBV12-4

CDR3aa: CASSFDSHYEQYF
j_gene: TRBJ2-7
v_gene: TRBV7-9

CDR3aa: CASSPGTGELETQYF
j_gene: TRBJ2-5
v_gene: TRBV11-3

CDR3aa: CASSASGFTDTQYF
j_gene: TRBJ2-3
v_gene: TRBV2

CDR3aa: CSVSGETQYF
j_gene: TRBJ2-5
v_gene: TRBV29-1

CDR3aa: CASSFDRGRLAGSREQYF
j_gene: TRBJ2-7
v_gene: TRBV28

CDR3aa: CASSIEIRAEAFF
j_gene: TRBJ1-1
v_gene: TRBV19

CDR3aa: CASTTYHGRKISFPEQYF
j_gene: TRBJ2-7
v_gene: TRBV28

CDR3aa: CASSSTGGEDGELFF
j_gene: TRBJ2-2
v_gene: TRBV5-1

CDR3aa: CASSFDRGGADTQYF
j_gene: TRBJ2-3
v_gene: TRBV5-4

CDR3aa: CASGWGGSSYEQYF
j_gene: TRBJ2-7
v_gene: TRBV27

CDR3aa: CASSEAGSGAPQYF
j_gene: TRBJ2-5
v_gene: TRBV2

CDR3aa: CASSPAGQVYEQYF
j_gene: TRBJ2-7
v_gene: TRBV6-5

CDR3aa: CASRETPSYEQYF
j_gene: TRBJ2-7
v_gene: TRBV6-5

CDR3aa: CASRSGRNRDTQYF
j_gene: TRBJ2-3
v_gene: TRBV27

CDR3aa: CASRLDSRYEQYF
j_gene: TRBJ2-7
v_gene: TRBV11-2

CDR3aa: CASQRGGTDTQYF
j_gene: TRBJ2-3
v_gene: TRBV27

CDR3aa: CASSEGLAGAGDTQYF
j_gene: TRBJ2-3
v_gene: TRBV10-1

CDR3aa: CASSAPTGTSGSNEQFF
j_gene: TRBJ2-1
v_gene: TRBV6-1

CDR3aa: CASSDTSSSTGELFF
j_gene: TRBJ2-2
v_gene: TRBV7-7

CDR3aa: CASSLTGREKDEQYF
j_gene: TRBJ2-7
v_gene: TRBV18

CDR3aa: CASSLSGTGSISYNEQFF
j_gene: TRBJ2-1
v_gene: TRBV27

CDR3aa: CASSQDNPATDTQYF
j_gene: TRBJ2-3
v_gene: TRBV5-1

CDR3aa: CASSLQRSGRAHEQFF
j_gene: TRBJ2-1
v_gene: TRBV11-1

CDR3aa: CASSIAPRGSKEETQYF
j_gene: TRBJ2-5
v_gene: TRBV19

CDR3aa: CASSIGTSGANVLTF
j_gene: TRBJ2-6
v_gene: TRBV19

CDR3aa: CASSLQPTGEYGYTF
j_gene: TRBJ1-2
v_gene: TRBV5-1

CDR3aa: CATSGAIQETQYF
j_gene: TRBJ2-5
v_gene: TRBV24-1

CDR3aa: CASSPEGGYGYTF
j_gene: TRBJ1-2
v_gene: TRBV9

CDR3aa: CATSDPRQGAYGGYTF
j_gene: TRBJ1-2
v_gene: TRBV24-1

CDR3aa: CASRPDPTGTTSYEQYF
j_gene: TRBJ2-7
v_gene: TRBV5-1

CDR3aa: CASSPQMGQGVLAKNIQYF
j_gene: TRBJ2-4
v_gene: TRBV28

CDR3aa: CASSLIGSPYNEQFF
j_gene: TRBJ2-1
v_gene: TRBV11-2

CDR3aa: CASSLEGLGETQYF
j_gene: TRBJ2-5
v_gene: TRBV5-4

CDR3aa: CATSDLGQGLETQYF
j_gene: TRBJ2-5
v_gene: TRBV24-1

CDR3aa: CASSHVPGGNYGYTF
j_gene: TRBJ1-2
v_gene: TRBV6-5

CDR3aa: CASRGYAGGSYNEQFF
j_gene: TRBJ2-1
v_gene: TRBV28

CDR3aa: CASQTSGRSEQFF
j_gene: TRBJ2-1
v_gene: TRBV7-9

CDR3aa: CASSPIPGQGNTEAFF
j_gene: TRBJ1-1
v_gene: TRBV3-1/TRBV3-2

CDR3aa: CASSPPIYYNEQFF
j_gene: TRBJ2-1
v_gene: TRBV19

CDR3aa: CASSAPGLAGYNEQFF
j_gene: TRBJ2-1
v_gene: TRBV9